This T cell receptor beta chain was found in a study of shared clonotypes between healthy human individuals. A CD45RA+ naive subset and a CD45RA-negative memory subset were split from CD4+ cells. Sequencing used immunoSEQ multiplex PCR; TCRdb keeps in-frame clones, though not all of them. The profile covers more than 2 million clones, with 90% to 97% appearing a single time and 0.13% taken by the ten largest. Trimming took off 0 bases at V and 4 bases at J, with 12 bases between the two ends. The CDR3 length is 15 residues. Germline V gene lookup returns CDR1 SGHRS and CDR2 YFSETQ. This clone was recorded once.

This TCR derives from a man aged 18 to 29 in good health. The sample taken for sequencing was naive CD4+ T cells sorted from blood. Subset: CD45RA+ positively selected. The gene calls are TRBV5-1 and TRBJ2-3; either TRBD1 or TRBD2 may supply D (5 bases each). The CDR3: CASSLDPGPADTQYF. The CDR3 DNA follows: TGCGCCAGCAGCTTGGATCCGGGGCCCGCAGATACGCAGTATTTT.